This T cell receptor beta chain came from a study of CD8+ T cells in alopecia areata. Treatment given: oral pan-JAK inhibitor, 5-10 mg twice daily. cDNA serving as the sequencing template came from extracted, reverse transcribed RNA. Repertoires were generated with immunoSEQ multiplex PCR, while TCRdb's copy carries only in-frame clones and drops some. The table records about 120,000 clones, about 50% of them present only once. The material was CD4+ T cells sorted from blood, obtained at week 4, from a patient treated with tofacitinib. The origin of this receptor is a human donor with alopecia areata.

The CDR3 nucleotides read TGTGCCAGCAGCTACGGACTCATGAGCACAGATACGCAGTATTTT. This codes for CASSYGLMSTDTQYF. The V call is TRBV9, the J call TRBJ2-3, with D tentatively TRBD2 (5 bases). Germline assignment: CDR1 SGDLS and CDR2 YYNGEE. The V end was cut by 4 bases, the J end by 0 bases, with 12 bases between. This CDR3 has 15 residues.